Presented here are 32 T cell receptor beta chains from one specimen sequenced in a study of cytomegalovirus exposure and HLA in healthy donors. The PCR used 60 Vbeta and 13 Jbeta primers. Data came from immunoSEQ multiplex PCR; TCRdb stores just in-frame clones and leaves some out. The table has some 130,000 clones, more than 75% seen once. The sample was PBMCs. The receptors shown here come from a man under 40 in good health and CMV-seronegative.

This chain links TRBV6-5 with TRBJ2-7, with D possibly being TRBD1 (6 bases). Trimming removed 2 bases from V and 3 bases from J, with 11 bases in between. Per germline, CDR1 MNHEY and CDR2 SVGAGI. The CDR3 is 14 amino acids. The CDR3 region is CASSYTGQYYEQYF. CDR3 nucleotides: TGTGCCAGCAGTTACACCGGACAGTACTACGAGCAGTACTTC.

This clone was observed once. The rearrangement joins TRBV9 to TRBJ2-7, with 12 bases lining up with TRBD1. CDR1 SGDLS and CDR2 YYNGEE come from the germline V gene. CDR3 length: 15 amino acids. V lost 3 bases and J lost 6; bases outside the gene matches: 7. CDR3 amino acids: CASSAPGQGAFEQYF. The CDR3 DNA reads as TGTGCCAGCAGCGCACCGGGACAGGGGGCGTTCGAGCAGTACTTC. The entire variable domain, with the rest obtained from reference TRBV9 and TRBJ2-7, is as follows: DSGVTQTPKHLITATGQRVTLRCSPRSGDLSVYWYQQSLDQGLQFLIQYYNGEERAKGNILERFSAQQFPDLHSELNLSSLELGDSALYFCASSAPGQGAFEQYFGPGTRLTVT.

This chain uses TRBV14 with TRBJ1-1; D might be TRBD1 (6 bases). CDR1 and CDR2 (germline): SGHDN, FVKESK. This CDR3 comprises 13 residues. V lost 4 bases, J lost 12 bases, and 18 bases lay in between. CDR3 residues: CASSLNTQGWTFF. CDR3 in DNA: TGTGCCAGCAGCCTAAATACCCAGGGGTGGACTTTCTTT.

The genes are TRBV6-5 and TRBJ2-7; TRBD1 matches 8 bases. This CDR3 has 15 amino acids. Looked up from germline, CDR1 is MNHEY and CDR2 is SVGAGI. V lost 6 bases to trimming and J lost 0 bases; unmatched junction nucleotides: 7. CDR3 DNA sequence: TGTGCCAGCAGCCGAGACAGGGGACCCTCCTACGAGCAGTACTTC. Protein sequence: CASSRDRGPSYEQYF.

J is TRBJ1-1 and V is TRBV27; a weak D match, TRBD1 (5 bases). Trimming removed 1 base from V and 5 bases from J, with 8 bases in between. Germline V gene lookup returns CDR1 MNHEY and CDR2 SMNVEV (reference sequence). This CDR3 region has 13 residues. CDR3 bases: TGTGCCAGCAGTTTATGGGGGGAAACTGAAGCTTTCTTT. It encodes CASSLWGETEAFF.

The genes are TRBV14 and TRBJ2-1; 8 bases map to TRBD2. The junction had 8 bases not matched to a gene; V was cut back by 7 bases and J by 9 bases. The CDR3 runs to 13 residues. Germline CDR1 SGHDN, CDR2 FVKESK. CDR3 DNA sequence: TGTGCCAGCAACCGGGAGGGTCTGGGTGAGCAGTTCTTC. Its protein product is CASNREGLGEQFF.

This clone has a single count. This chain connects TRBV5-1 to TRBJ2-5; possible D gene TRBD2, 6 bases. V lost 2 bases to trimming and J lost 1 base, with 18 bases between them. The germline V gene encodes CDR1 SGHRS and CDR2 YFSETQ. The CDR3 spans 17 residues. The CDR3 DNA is TGCGCCAGCAGCTTTTTGGGCTCCGGGACTGCCCAAGAGACCCAGTACTTC. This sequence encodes CASSFLGSGTAQETQYF.

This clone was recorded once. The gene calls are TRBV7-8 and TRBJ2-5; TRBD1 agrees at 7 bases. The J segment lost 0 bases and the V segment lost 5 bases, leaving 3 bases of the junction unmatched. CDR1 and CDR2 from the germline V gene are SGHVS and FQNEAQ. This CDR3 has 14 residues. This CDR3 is CASSPGTDQETQYF. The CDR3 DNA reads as TGTGCCAGCAGCCCCGGGACAGACCAAGAGACCCAGTACTTC.

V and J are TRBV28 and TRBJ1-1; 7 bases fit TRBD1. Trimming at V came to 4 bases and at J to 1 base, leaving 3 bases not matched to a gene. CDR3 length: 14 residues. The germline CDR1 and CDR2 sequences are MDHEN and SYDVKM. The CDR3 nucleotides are TGTGCCAGCAGTTCTCAGGGGGGGAACACTGAAGCTTTCTTT. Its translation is CASSSQGGNTEAFF.

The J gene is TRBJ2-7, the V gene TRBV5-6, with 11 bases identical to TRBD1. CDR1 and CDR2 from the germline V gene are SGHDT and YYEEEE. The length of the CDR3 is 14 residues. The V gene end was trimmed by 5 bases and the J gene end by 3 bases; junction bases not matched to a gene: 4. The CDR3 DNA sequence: TGTGCCAGCAGGACCGGGACAGGGGGCTACGAGCAGTACTTC. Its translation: CASRTGTGGYEQYF.

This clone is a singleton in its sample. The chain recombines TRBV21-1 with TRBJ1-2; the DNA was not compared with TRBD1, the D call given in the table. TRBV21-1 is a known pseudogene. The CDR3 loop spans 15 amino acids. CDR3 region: CASSKVNRGVYGYTF. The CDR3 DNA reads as TGTGCCAGCAGCAAAGTTAACAGGGGGGTGTATGGCTACACCTTC.

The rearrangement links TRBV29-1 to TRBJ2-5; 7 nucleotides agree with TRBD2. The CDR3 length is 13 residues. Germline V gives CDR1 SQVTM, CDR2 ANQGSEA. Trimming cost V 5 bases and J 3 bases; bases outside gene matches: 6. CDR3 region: CSVTRTREETQYF. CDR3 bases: TGCAGCGTTACAAGGACTAGAGAAGAGACCCAGTACTTC.

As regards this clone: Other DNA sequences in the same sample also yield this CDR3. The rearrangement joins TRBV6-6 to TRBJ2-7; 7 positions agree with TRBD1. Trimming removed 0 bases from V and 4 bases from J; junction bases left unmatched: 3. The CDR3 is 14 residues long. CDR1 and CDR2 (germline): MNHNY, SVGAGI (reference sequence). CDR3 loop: CASSYSAGGYEQYF. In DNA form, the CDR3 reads TGTGCCAGCAGTTACTCGGCAGGGGGTTACGAGCAGTACTTC.

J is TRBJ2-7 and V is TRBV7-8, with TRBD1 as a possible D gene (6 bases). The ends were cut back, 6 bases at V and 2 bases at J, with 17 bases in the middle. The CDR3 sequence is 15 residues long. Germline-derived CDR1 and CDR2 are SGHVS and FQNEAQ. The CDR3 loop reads CASSRSRGRPYEQYF. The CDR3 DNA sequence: TGTGCCAGCAGTCGCAGTAGGGGGAGACCCTACGAGCAGTACTTC.

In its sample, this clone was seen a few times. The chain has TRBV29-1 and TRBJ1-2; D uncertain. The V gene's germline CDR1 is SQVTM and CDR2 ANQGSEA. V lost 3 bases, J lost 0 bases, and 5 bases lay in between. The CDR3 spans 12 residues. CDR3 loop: CSVDSANYGYTF. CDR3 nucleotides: TGCAGCGTTGATAGCGCTAACTATGGCTACACCTTC. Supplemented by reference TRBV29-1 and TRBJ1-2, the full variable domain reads SAVISQKPSRDICQRGTSLTIQCQVDSQVTMMFWYRQQPGQSLTLIATANQGSEATYESGFVIDKFPISRPNLTFSTLTVSNMSPEDSSIYLCSVDSANYGYTFGSGTRLTVV.

The CDR3 loop is CASSLGDRYTDTQYF. Written as DNA, the CDR3 is TGCGCCAGCAGCTTGGGGGACAGATACACAGATACGCAGTATTTT. The rearrangement joins TRBV5-1 to TRBJ2-3, with TRBD1 matching over 7 bases. This CDR3 has 15 amino acids. Losses at the gene ends were 0 bases for V and 2 bases for J; bases not matched to a gene: 3. The V gene's germline CDR1 is SGHRS and CDR2 YFSETQ.

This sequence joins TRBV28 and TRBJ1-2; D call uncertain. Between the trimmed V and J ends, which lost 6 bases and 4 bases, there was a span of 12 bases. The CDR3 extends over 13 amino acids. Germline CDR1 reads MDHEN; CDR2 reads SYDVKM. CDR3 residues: CASSLVQSYGYTF. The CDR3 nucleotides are TGTGCCAGCAGCCTCGTTCAGTCCTATGGCTACACCTTC.

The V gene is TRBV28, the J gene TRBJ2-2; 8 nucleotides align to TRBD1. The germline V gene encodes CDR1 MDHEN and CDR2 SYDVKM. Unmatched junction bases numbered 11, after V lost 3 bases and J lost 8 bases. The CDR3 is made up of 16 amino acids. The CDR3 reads CASSFRGQGVAGELFF. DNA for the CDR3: TGTGCCAGCAGTTTTCGTGGACAGGGAGTAGCTGGGGAGCTGTTTTTT.

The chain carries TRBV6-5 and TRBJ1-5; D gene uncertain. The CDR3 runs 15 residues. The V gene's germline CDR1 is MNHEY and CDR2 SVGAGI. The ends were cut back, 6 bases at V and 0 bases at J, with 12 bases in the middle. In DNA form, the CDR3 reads TGTGCCAGCAGCCCTACCGATTATAGCAATCAGCCCCAGCATTTT. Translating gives CASSPTDYSNQPQHF.

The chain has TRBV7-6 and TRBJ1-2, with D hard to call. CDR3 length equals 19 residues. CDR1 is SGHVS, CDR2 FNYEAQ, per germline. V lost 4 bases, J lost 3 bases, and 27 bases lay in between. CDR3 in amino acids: CASSSAPPQPPVAHYGYTF. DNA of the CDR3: TGTGCCAGCAGCTCCGCCCCACCTCAGCCACCGGTAGCTCACTATGGCTACACCTTC.

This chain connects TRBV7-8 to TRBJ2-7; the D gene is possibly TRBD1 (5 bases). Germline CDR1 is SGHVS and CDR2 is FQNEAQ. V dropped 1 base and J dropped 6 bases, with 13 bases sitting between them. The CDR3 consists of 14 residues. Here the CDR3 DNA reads TGTGCCAGCAGCTTAGGAGGTCAGGGTAGCGAGCAGTACTTC. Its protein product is CASSLGGQGSEQYF.

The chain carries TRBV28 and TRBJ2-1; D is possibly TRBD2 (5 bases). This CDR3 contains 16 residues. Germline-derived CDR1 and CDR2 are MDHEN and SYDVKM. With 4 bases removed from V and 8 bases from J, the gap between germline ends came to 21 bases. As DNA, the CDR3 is TGTGCCAGCAGTTCCATGGACTTTTCCTTTGTCGATGAGCAGTTCTTC. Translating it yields CASSSMDFSFVDEQFF.

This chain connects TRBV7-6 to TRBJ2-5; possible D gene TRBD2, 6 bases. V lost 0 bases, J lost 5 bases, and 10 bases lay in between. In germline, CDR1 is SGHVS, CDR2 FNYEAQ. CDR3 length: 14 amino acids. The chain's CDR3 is CASSLAGAGETQYF. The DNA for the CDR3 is TGTGCCAGCAGCTTAGCGGGAGCGGGTGAGACCCAGTACTTC.

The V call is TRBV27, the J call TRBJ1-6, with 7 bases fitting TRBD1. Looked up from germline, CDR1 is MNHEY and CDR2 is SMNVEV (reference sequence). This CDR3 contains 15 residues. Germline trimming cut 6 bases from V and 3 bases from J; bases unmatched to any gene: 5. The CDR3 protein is CASSGTDRYNSPLHF. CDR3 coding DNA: TGTGCCAGCAGCGGGACAGACCGCTATAATTCACCCCTCCACTTT.

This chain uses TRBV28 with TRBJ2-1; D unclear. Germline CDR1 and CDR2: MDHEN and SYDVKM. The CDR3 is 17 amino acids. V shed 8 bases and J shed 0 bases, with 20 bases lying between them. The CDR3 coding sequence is TGTGCCAGCCTAACCGGATATGAGCCTAGCTCCTACAATGAGCAGTTCTTC. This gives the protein CASLTGYEPSSYNEQFF.

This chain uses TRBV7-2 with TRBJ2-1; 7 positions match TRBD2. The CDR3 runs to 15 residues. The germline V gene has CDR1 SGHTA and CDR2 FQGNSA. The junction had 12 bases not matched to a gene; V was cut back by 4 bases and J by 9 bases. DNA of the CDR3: TGTGCCAGCAGCTCCCTTACAACAGCGGGAAGTGAGCAGTTCTTC. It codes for CASSSLTTAGSEQFF.

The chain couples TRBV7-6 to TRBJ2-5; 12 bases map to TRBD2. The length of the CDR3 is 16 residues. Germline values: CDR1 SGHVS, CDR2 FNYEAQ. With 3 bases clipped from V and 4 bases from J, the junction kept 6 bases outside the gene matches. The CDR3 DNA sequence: TGTGCCAGCAGCTTGACTAGCGGGAGTATTGGAGAGACCCAGTACTTC. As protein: CASSLTSGSIGETQYF. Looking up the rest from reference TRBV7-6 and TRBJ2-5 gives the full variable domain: GAGVSQSPRYKVTKRGQDVALRCDPISGHVSLYWYRQALGQGPEFLTYFNYEAQQDKSGLPNDRFSAERPEGSISTLTIQRTEQRDSAMYRCASSLTSGSIGETQYFGPGTRLLVL.

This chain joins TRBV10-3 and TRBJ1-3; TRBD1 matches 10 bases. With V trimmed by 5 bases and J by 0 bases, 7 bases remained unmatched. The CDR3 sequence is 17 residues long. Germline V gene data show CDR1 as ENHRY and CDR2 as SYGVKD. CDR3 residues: CAISIGTGESSGNTIYF. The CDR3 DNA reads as TGTGCCATCAGTATTGGGACAGGGGAGAGCTCTGGAAACACCATATATTTT.

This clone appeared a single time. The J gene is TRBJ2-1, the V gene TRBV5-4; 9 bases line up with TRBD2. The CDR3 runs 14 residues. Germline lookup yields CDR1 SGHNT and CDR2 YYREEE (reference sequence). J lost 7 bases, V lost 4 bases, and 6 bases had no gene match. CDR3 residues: CASSPGTSRNEQFF. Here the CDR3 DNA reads TGTGCCAGCAGCCCCGGGACTAGCAGGAATGAGCAGTTCTTC.

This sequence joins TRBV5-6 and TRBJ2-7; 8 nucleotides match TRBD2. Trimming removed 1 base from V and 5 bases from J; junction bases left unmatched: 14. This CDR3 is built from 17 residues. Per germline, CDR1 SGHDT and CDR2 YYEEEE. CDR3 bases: TGTGCCAGCAGCTTGATCGGCCCAGCGGGAGAAAACGACGAGCAGTACTTC. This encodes CASSLIGPAGENDEQYF.

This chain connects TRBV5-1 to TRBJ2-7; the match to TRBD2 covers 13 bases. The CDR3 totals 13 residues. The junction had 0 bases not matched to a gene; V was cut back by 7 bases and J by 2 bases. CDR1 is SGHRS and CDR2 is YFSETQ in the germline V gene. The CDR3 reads CASGTSGTYEQYF. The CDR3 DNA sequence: TGCGCCAGCGGGACTAGCGGGACCTACGAGCAGTACTTC. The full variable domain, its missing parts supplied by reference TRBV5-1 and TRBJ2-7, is KAGVTQTPRYLIKTRGQQVTLSCSPISGHRSVSWYQQTPGQGLQFLFEYFSETQRNKGNFPGRFSGRQFSNSRSEMNVSTLELGDSALYLCASGTSGTYEQYFGPGTRLTVT.

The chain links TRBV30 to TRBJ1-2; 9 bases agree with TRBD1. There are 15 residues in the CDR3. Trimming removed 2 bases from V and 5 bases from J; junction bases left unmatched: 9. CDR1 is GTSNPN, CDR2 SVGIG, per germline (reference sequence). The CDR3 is CAWSLRIGQGYGYTF. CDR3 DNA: TGTGCCTGGAGTCTGAGAATAGGACAGGGGTATGGCTACACCTTC.